Below, 8 T cell receptor beta chains from the same sample are listed, as sequenced in a study of CD39 and CD103 CD8 tumor-infiltrating T cells. TCRdb keeps only in-frame clones here, not all; method: immunoSEQ multiplex PCR. The data show about 3,400 clones, with 63% seen just once and about 25% held by the top ten. Sequencing was performed on CD39- CD103- CD8+ T cells sorted from the tumor. The subset is: CD103-CD39- double-negative CD45RA- CD8 T cells. All receptors derive from a human donor with head and neck squamous cell carcinoma.

J is TRBJ1-4 and V is TRBV6-1, with D uncertain. V lost 1 base, J lost 6 bases, and 12 bases lay in between. CDR3 length: 15 amino acids. CDR1 MNHNS and CDR2 SASEGT come from the germline V gene. The chain's CDR3 is CASSEGWARYEKLFF. In DNA form, the CDR3 reads TGTGCCAGCAGTGAAGGCTGGGCTCGGTATGAAAAACTGTTTTTT.

This clone has only a few counts. The V call is TRBV7-9, the J call TRBJ1-1; D unclear. The CDR3 spans 14 residues. V lost 1 base and J lost 3, with 9 bases in between. Germline V lookup: CDR1 SEHNR, CDR2 FQNEAQ (reference sequence). This CDR3 reads CASSLVSTDTEAFF. Written as DNA, the CDR3 is TGTGCCAGCAGCTTAGTGAGCACGGACACTGAAGCTTTCTTT. Full variable domain (remainder filled in from reference TRBV7-9 and TRBJ1-1): DTGVSQNPRHKITKRGQNVTFRCDPISEHNRLYWYRQTLGQGPEFLTYFQNEAQLEKSRLLSDRFSAERPKGSFSTLEIQRTEQGDSAMYLCASSLVSTDTEAFFGQGTRLTVV.

The J gene is TRBJ2-7, the V gene TRBV19; D perhaps matches TRBD1 (6 bases). The CDR3 covers 13 residues. V was pared by 10 bases and J by 0 bases, with 13 bases between. Germline CDR1 LNHDA, CDR2 SQIVND (reference sequence). CDR3 in DNA: TGTGCCACCGCGGACAGATCCTCCTACGAGCAGTACTTC. This sequence encodes CATADRSSYEQYF.

The chain joins TRBV5-6 to TRBJ2-7; weak D call: TRBD1 (6 bases). This CDR3 region has 12 residues. The V gene's germline CDR1 is SGHDT and CDR2 YYEEEE. Deletions cut 4 bases from V and 4 bases from J, with 9 bases between. CDR3 amino acids: CASSGDIYEQYF. CDR3 nucleotides: TGTGCCAGCAGCGGGGACATTTACGAGCAGTACTTC. Based on the CDR3 plus reference TRBV5-6 and TRBJ2-7, the full variable domain is DAGVTQSPTHLIKTRGQQVTLRCSPKSGHDTVSWYQQALGQGPQFIFQYYEEEERQRGNFPDRFSGHQFPNYSSELNVNALLLGDSALYLCASSGDIYEQYFGPGTRLTVT.

This clone is judged medium-sized. The rearrangement joins TRBV25-1 to TRBJ1-2; D ambiguous. V lost 1 base, J lost 4 bases, and 13 bases lay in between. Germline assignment: CDR1 MGHDK and CDR2 SYGVNS. The CDR3 contains 15 residues. CDR3 protein: CASSELTGSVYGYTF. DNA for the CDR3: TGTGCCAGCAGTGAATTAACGGGCAGCGTCTATGGCTACACCTTC.

The chain joins TRBV5-8 to TRBJ2-1, with no clear D. Trimming shortened V by 1 base and J by 10 bases, and 18 bases separated the two germline ends. The length of the CDR3 is 15 residues. Germline loops: CDR1 SGHTS, CDR2 YDEGEE. The CDR3: CASSLYITTPSEQFF. The CDR3 region has the DNA TGTGCCAGCAGCTTGTATATCACGACCCCATCCGAGCAGTTCTTC.

The chain employs TRBV28 and TRBJ2-7; TRBD2 aligns across 11 bases. The CDR3 contains 15 residues. CDR1 and CDR2 (germline): MDHEN, SYDVKM. Losses at the gene ends were 5 bases for V and 7 bases for J; bases not matched to a gene: 10. The CDR3 DNA reads TGTGCCAGCAGTACCAGACTAGCGGGGTTCTGGGAGCAGTACTTC. Its protein is CASSTRLAGFWEQYF.

Within the sample, this clone is large. The chain is built from TRBV4-1 and TRBJ1-2; the match to TRBD1 covers 12 bases. Per germline, CDR1 MGHRA and CDR2 YSYEKL. V was clipped by 0 bases and J by 7 bases; unmatched bases: 9. The length of the CDR3 is 17 residues. DNA of the CDR3: TGCGCCAGCAGCCAAGATCAGGGGACAGGGGGCGCGAGTGGCTACACCTTC. Translating gives CASSQDQGTGGASGYTF.